This TCR beta chain is drawn from a study of cytomegalovirus exposure and HLA in healthy donors (dated by TCRdb to about 2017). With respect to the entire study: In an earlier analysis of around 540 of the donors, 276 Gb of sequence data and 117 million unique TCR beta sequences from about 179 million T cells were reported. Both class I and class II loci were covered by HLA typing, at four-digit resolution. Using immunosequencing, the study profiled T cell repertoires from about 610 subjects and related those repertoires to cytomegalovirus serostatus. An early release that covered 500 to 800 HLA-typed donors contained around 300 gigabases of sequencing data and some 87 million unique TCR sequences. A later genetic analysis took genome-wide SNP genotypes for about three fifths of the 666 donors and used that subset as a discovery cohort. A later analysis re-examined previously published TCR beta repertoires from about 670 donors and added high-resolution HLA genotyping to investigate patterns of TCR occurrence. In the later analysis, no new phenotypic data were used to find candidate immune exposures; instead, reliance was placed on TCR beta sequences and their occurrence across donors. The study combined high-throughput TCR immunosequencing, statistical association of individual TCRs with disease status, and machine learning to predict cytomegalovirus infection status. The study was designed to test whether signatures of past pathogen exposure could be identified by cataloging public T cell receptors. Among roughly 370 genotyped donors of the cohort, an average of around 240,000 unique TCR beta nucleotide sequences were sequenced per donor, about a sixth of them non-productive. Five DR-DQ haplotypes were handled as single units for association and clustering, since linkage in the cohort was strong. Typing coverage differed by locus: A, B, C, DRB1 and DQB1 were typed in roughly 620-630 donors, DQA1 in about 550, DPA1 in 606, and DPB1 in just under 480. Along with the approximately 600-subject first cohort, a separate validation cohort of roughly 110 different subjects was used. In an earlier analysis of roughly 580 of the donors, high-throughput TCR beta sequencing was used to judge whether each TCR beta V gene segment behaved as functional or pseudogenic. All discovery cohort repertoires had been generated using a single sequencing platform. Donor age, sex, ethnicity and CMV serostatus were compiled together with the repertoire data. Of the roughly 430 genotyped donors, around 81% fell in the genetic ancestry cluster associated with self-reported Caucasian donors. General findings and caveats noted by the study authors: The cohort was sequenced for TCR beta chains only, and without alpha or paired-chain data the features that could be detected were limited. According to a later analysis, most CMV-associated TCR beta chains appeared to be HLA-restricted, and the HLA associations seemed to be driven largely by CMV exposure. In an earlier analysis of about 600 of the donors, most TCR beta V segments appeared in productive rearrangements about 90% or about 30% of the time, broadly matching IMGT annotations. A cluster of highly shared sequence variants was judged likely to represent a technical artifact of the sequencing pipeline. Roughly uniform sequencing depth across donors was assumed in presence/absence analyses, although this assumption may not hold. Immune exposure information for the cohort was limited to CMV serostatus. In vitro tests confirmed that a few of the cytomegalovirus-associated TCR beta chains recognize cytomegalovirus antigens. The earlier analysis of about 600 of the donors excluded seventeen rarely observed V segments, including chromosome 9 orphons, because counts were too low. Compared with equally common non-associated chains, HLA-associated TCR beta chains in a later analysis were more clonally expanded and had lower generation probabilities. While some public TCRs were present in many individuals, most TCR sequences turned up only very rarely across donors. A later genetic analysis associated a missense DCLRE1C variant with V-gene and J-gene trimming of TCR beta chains, and an independent cohort replicated the association. It was suggested by the authors that the approach could potentially be generalized to other disease states and immunological phenotypes. Correlated functional status among segregating V segments might reflect linkage disequilibrium, but an unknown experimental factor could not be ruled out. Some IMGT-functional V segments, including TRBV6-2 and TRBV6-3, could not be distinguished by the 87-base-pair reads and were therefore excluded. According to a later analysis, parvovirus B19, influenza, CMV and Epstein-Barr virus appeared linked to several top co-occurrence clusters. A further reported finding was that TCR beta sequences accurately predicted the HLA-A and HLA-B alleles for most subjects in the first cohort. According to a later genetic analysis, donors in an Asian-associated ancestry cluster had fewer N-insertions in productive TCRs than the approximately 630-donor mean. The classifier was reported to diagnose cytomegalovirus status with high specificity and sensitivity in both the original cohort and the validation cohort. The study listed over 150 TCR beta chains as associated with cytomegalovirus. In a later analysis, the rate of TCR association differed among HLA loci, with DRB1 alleles having the most associated TCRs and HLA-C alleles having the fewest. Because HLA typing was unavailable for some donors at each locus, only the typed subset was used in association tests. When HLA alleles, especially DR and DQ, strongly co-occurred, attributing TCR associations to individual alleles was difficult. In a later analysis, some 18,000 TCR beta sequences were associated with specific HLA alleles at a false discovery rate of 0.05.

Concerning this clone: Its specific antigen is unknown. No clone much larger than this one lies a single base away; base qualities are absent.

Trimmed from V: 4 bases; trimmed from J: 4 bases; junction bases lacking a gene match: 5. From a lookup of the germline V gene, CDR1 and CDR2 are SNHLY and FYNNEI. The cysteine opens and the phenylalanine closes a CDR3 of 14 amino acids. Only CDR3 DNA remains: 42 bases, in frame from the first base. Library preparation used the immunoSEQ multiplex PCR assay. For the multiplex PCR, a mixture combining 60 forward primers for TCR Vbeta segments and 13 reverse primers for TCR Jbeta segments was used. A multiplex PCR assay on genomic DNA amplified the CDR3 region of rearranged TCR beta genes. The Illumina HiSeq System was used to sequence the amplified TCR beta libraries as 87-base-pair reads. Turning to the authors' computational methods: Across the 500 to 700 repertoires, a later analysis counted roughly 84 million unique TCR beta chains, some 11 million of which were shared by at least two donors. A nearest-neighbor algorithm error-corrected the raw reads and collapsed the reads into unique sequences, merging closely related sequences to remove PCR and sequencing errors. CDR3 sequences were aligned to IMGT reference sequences to assign V, D and J gene segments. Each retained sequence needed at least a six-nucleotide match to both a V gene segment and a J gene segment. A rearrangement counted as productive if the CDR3 had no stop codons and remained in frame with V and J, and every other rearrangement counted as non-productive. CDR3 was defined by IMGT convention, running from the second conserved V-encoded cysteine to the conserved J-encoded phenylalanine. The earlier analysis of 550 to 650 of the donors excluded any sequence lacking an unambiguous match to a single V gene segment. An earlier analysis of about 600 of the donors called V segments functional above 56.7% productive rearrangements and segregating when the between-donor standard deviation exceeded 5%. A statistical classification framework was built for diagnosing cytomegalovirus status from the catalog of TCR beta chain sequences. A later analysis assigned V and J genes by comparing TCR nucleotide sequences with IMGT/GENE-DB human TR gene sequences. The TCRdist pipeline was used in a later analysis to assign CDR3 sequences and most-parsimonious VDJ recombination scenarios. In a later analysis, every TCR beta chain was defined by the combination of its CDR3 amino acid sequence and its V-gene family, and reads without a unique V-gene family were dropped. As a way to deal with suspected cross-contamination and a sequencing artifact, a later analysis dropped hundreds of nucleotide sequences that were highly shared and had low generation probability. A later analysis calculated a clonal expansion index for each public chain from normalized within-repertoire ranks of inferred template counts. In a later analysis, generation probabilities were computed using a VDJ recombination model fitted to out-of-frame rearrangements, and the results were checked against IGoR. A later analysis scored TCR-TCR, TCR-HLA and TCR-CMV co-occurrence with hypergeometric tests, applying a repertoire-size bias correction to TCR pairs. In a later analysis, false discovery rates were estimated by permuting HLA or CMV assignments 20 times. In a later analysis, co-occurring TCRs were grouped using DBSCAN, and TCRdist sequence similarity was added for clustering within HLA-allele-positive subsets. For co-occurrence clustering, repertoires with fewer than 30,000 or more than 120,000 public chains were excluded, along with roughly 5 repertoires with anomalous nucleotide sharing. Not all clones reach the TCRdb copy of this immuneACCESS table, which keeps in-frame sequences only. Checked studies attribute under half of the gap to unresolved V genes and leave the rest unexplained. That table gives V, J and clone size, and the DNA gave D and trimming. The sample yields fewer than 200,000 clones; around 75% were counted once. Under 1.5% of the sample is in the top ten clones.

The cohort comprised some 700 healthy bone marrow donors. At the time of sampling, all cohort members were nominally healthy, though unrecorded immune exposures were likely present. The donor tested CMV seronegative, placing the donor among the approximately 360 seronegative members of the cohort. Every donor gave a peripheral blood sample, and the peripheral blood mononuclear cells from that sample were used for TCR beta sequencing. Genomic DNA extraction from the blood cell samples was performed with the Qiagen DNeasy Blood Extraction Kit. Sample: PBMCs. The source of this sequence is a man between 18 and 29 years old in good health and CMV-seronegative. The V and J genes are TRBV2 and TRBJ1-2, and TRBD1 matches 8 of the central bases. The DNA sequence reads TGTGCCAGCAGTGCACGACAGGGGATCTATGGCTACACCTTC. It specifies CASSARQGIYGYTF.